This T cell receptor beta chain was identified during a study of blood T cells in healthy people across ages (dated by TCRdb to the mid-2010s). Concerning the study at large: In model experiments, roughly one uniquely barcoded TCR beta cDNA molecule per two T cells was captured by template switching. Donors of different ages were randomly distributed across sequencing lanes to avoid experimental bias. Two additional independent replicas of 1 million unique cDNA reads from the same blood draw were analyzed for two donors (one aged 18 to 30 and one aged 80 or older). To track age-related changes in TCR beta repertoire diversity, the study relied on deep sequencing normalized with unique cDNA molecular identifiers. The donors were divided into four age groups: young (average roughly 15 years), middle-aged (approximately 42), aged (under 70) and long-lived (82). The paper's findings and limits, for the study overall: Observed TCR beta diversity correlated strongly with the percentage of naive T cells measured by flow cytometry. Compared with the aged group, the long-lived group had more naive CD4+ T cells, fewer expanded clones and increased TCR diversity, a pattern suggesting age selection. Because profiling used bulk unsorted PBMCs, naive and antigen-experienced compartments could not be compared conclusively. Observed TCR beta diversity per million T cells fell roughly linearly with age, and a significant reduction was already apparent by age about 43. Because donor CMV infection status was unknown, age-related changes in expanded clonotypes were potentially confounded. Total diversity estimates from one million sequenced T cells were considered lower bounds and underestimates.

To note about this clonotype: The antigen it recognizes is unknown. No base qualities exist here, and no much larger clone lies one base off it.

Libraries came from 5' RACE. Sequencing was performed on an Illumina HiSeq 2500. A second roughly 7 to 11 cycle PCR used a sample-barcoded 5' primer and a J-beta primer mix. Each TCR beta cDNA molecule received a unique molecular identifier from a template-switch 5' adaptor carrying 12 random nucleotides. At least 2.5 million CDR3-containing paired-end reads were obtained from each sample. The Mint cDNA synthesis kit, primed by a TRBC-specific oligonucleotide, was used to synthesize first-strand cDNA from all RNA. All cDNA was treated with uracil-DNA glycosylase and then went through a first 18-cycle PCR with the universal primers M1SS and BC2_uni_R. The paper's processing steps were these. For normalization, 1 million high-quality reads, each with a distinct molecular identifier, were randomly selected from each sample. Reads sharing molecular identifiers were discarded rather than binned into consensus sequences. MiTCR, with a Q25 quality threshold and the strictest error-elimination algorithm, was used for CDR3 identification, clonotype clustering and error correction. A nonparametric unseen species model using Euler transformation provided a lower-bound estimate of total TCR beta diversity. The public reads were reanalyzed by TCRdb: fastp trimming at Q25, MiXCR alignment, in-frame beta chains only. Each CDR3 protein gets just one entry, which takes the most common genes and DNA from the rows behind it. It is TCRdb's table, rather than the study itself, that gives the V and J calls and clone size. In this sample the table shows some 700,000 distinct CDR3 sequences, 20% to 25% of which occur a single time. Clones ranked in the top ten supply about 22% of the sample.

Systemically healthy Caucasian individuals from Russia, approximately 39 in total and aged roughly 6 to 100 years, were included as donors. Roughly 11 milliliters of peripheral blood were drawn from each donor into EDTA-treated Vacutainer tubes. Ficoll-Paque density-gradient centrifugation was used to isolate PBMCs, with at least 6.5 million per sample. Total RNA, at least 5 micrograms per sample, was extracted from PBMCs with Trizol reagent. The percentages of naive CD45RAhigh/CD27high T cells were determined by flow cytometry on a PBMC aliquot from every donor. From a lookup of the germline V gene (reference sequence), CDR1 and CDR2 are SGHNT and YYREEE. V sheds 1 base and J sheds 0 bases, leaving 8 bases between their ends. The cysteine opens and the phenylalanine closes a CDR3 of 15 amino acids. The retained sequence is limited to the CDR3, 45 bases, with the frame set at the first base.

This chain is built from TRBV5-4 and TRBJ2-1; the D gene identity is not certain. The sequence derives from a man between 65 and 85 years old in good health. Sequenced material: blood. The nucleotide sequence reads TGTGCCAGCAGCTTGCCGGTGGTCTCCTACAATGAGCAGTTCTTC. Its amino acids are CASSLPVVSYNEQFF.